These 26 T cell receptor beta chains originate from one sample sequenced in a study of control samples from healthy donors and cancer patients. TCRdb keeps only in-frame clones here, not all; method: immunoSEQ multiplex PCR. The repertoire consists of some 100,000 clones, with more than 85% occurring once and the leading ten covering 0.95% to 1.5%. The sequenced sample consisted of blood. These receptor sequences come from a woman in her forties or fifties in good health.

This clone was observed a few times. The chain recombines TRBV3-1 (or the pseudogene TRBV3-2) with TRBJ2-3, with 10 bases fitting TRBD2. V dropped 4 bases and J dropped 5; count of bases not matched to a gene: 12. This CDR3 spans 17 amino acids. Per the germline V gene, CDR1 is LGHDT and CDR2 is YNNKEL (reference sequence). The chain's CDR3 is CASSPQRGGRGGDTQYF. The CDR3 DNA reads TGTGCCAGCAGCCCTCAGCGGGGGGGCCGGGGTGGAGATACGCAGTATTTT.

Details on this clone: Other DNA sequences in the same sample also yield this CDR3. The chain recombines TRBV11-3 with TRBJ1-1, with a tentative D call TRBD1 (5 bases). The CDR3 is 13 amino acids. The V end lost 5 bases, the J end lost 1 base, and 8 bases lay between the germline ends. Germline V gene lookup returns CDR1 SGHNT and CDR2 YENEEA. The CDR3 DNA reads TGTGCCAGCAGCCTCGGGGGGAACACTGAAGCTTTCTTT. Amino acids: CASSLGGNTEAFF.

The chain employs TRBV4-2 and TRBJ2-5; D gene unclear. CDR3 length: 16 amino acids. Germline CDR1 LGHNA, CDR2 YNFKEQ. Deletions cut 0 bases from V and 1 base from J, with 12 bases between. The CDR3 protein is CASSQEGPQAQETQYF. The CDR3 nucleotides read TGTGCCAGCAGCCAAGAGGGTCCGCAGGCCCAAGAGACCCAGTACTTC.

This chain connects TRBV20-1 to TRBJ1-2; D gene unclear. The CDR3 length is 16 residues. V lost 3 bases, J lost 0 bases, and 17 bases lay in between. CDR1 DFQATT and CDR2 SNEGSKA come from the germline V gene (reference sequence). As DNA, the CDR3 is TGCAGTGCTAGTGTCCAAGGTTGGGCTTCTAACTATGGCTACACCTTC. Translated: CSASVQGWASNYGYTF.

The gene calls are TRBV11-1 and TRBJ2-3; D is unresolved. The CDR3 has 13 residues. V was pared by 3 bases and J by 2 bases, with 6 bases between. CDR1 is SGHAT, CDR2 FQDESV, per germline (reference sequence). CDR3 amino acids: CASSFPPTDTQYF. CDR3 in DNA: TGTGCCAGCAGCTTCCCCCCCACAGATACGCAGTATTTT.

This chain uses TRBV2 with TRBJ2-2; D perhaps matches TRBD1 (5 bases). The CDR3 is 14 residues long. CDR1 is SNHLY and CDR2 is FYNNEI in the germline V gene. V lost 5 bases, J lost 5 bases, and 12 bases lay in between. Written as DNA, the CDR3 is TGTGCCAGCAGTTTAGACAGCCCAACCGGGGAGCTGTTTTTT. Amino acids: CASSLDSPTGELFF. Looking up the rest from reference TRBV2 and TRBJ2-2 gives the full variable domain: EPEVTQTPSHQVTQMGQEVILRCVPISNHLYFYWYRQILGQKVEFLVSFYNNEISEKSEIFDDQFSVERPDGSNFTLKIRSTKLEDSAMYFCASSLDSPTGELFFGEGSRLTVL.

The rearrangement links TRBV7-3 to TRBJ2-3; D gene unclear. The germline V gene encodes CDR1 SGHTA and CDR2 FQGTGA. V gave up 5 bases and J gave up 2 bases, with 17 bases separating them. The CDR3 length is 16 residues. Here the CDR3 reads CASSARLVGTTDTQYF. The CDR3 bases are TGTGCCAGCAGCGCGAGATTAGTAGGAACCACAGATACGCAGTATTTT. Full variable domain (outside the CDR3, taken from reference TRBV7-3 and TRBJ2-3): GAGVSQTPSNKVTEKGKYVELRCDPISGHTALYWYRQSLGQGPEFLIYFQGTGAADDSGLPNDRFFAVRPEGSVSTLKIQRTERGDSAVYLCASSARLVGTTDTQYFGPGTRLTVL.

V and J are TRBV7-3 and TRBJ2-1; no firm D call. CDR1 and CDR2 from the germline V gene are SGHTA and FQGTGA. V gave up 1 base and J gave up 4 bases, with 14 bases separating them. The CDR3 is made up of 16 amino acids. CDR3: CASSLMANKIYNEQFF. The CDR3 bases are TGTGCCAGCAGCTTAATGGCAAACAAGATATACAATGAGCAGTTCTTC.

The chain employs TRBV7-9 and TRBJ2-2; D might be TRBD1 or TRBD2, each matching 5 bases. V lost 3 bases to trimming and J lost 2 bases, with 16 bases between them. Germline CDR1 SEHNR, CDR2 FQNEAQ (reference sequence). CDR3 size: 17 residues. The CDR3 region is CASSLGEGLVNTGELFF. The CDR3 nucleotides are TGTGCCAGCAGCTTGGGAGAGGGGCTGGTAAACACCGGGGAGCTGTTTTTT.

The genes are TRBV6-1 and TRBJ2-3, with 7 bases that match TRBD2. The length of the CDR3 is 14 residues. Trimming took 2 bases from V and 7 from J; bases not matched to a gene: 6. The germline V gene has CDR1 MNHNS and CDR2 SASEGT. The CDR3 spells CASSELSGGHTQYF. CDR3 coding DNA: TGTGCCAGCAGTGAATTGTCGGGGGGTCATACGCAGTATTTT.

This clone has more than one count but fewer than ten. The chain joins TRBV6-6 to TRBJ2-1, with D possibly matching TRBD2 (5 bases). With 2 bases removed from V and 8 bases from J, the gap between germline ends came to 10 bases. Germline V gene lookup returns CDR1 MNHNY and CDR2 SVGAGI (reference sequence). The length of the CDR3 is 13 residues. The CDR3 reads CASSYAVGDEQFF. The CDR3 region has the DNA TGTGCCAGCAGTTACGCCGTCGGGGATGAGCAGTTCTTC.

V and J are TRBV3-1 (or the pseudogene TRBV3-2) and TRBJ1-2; 10 nucleotides line up with TRBD1. This CDR3 has 18 residues. Trimming took 1 base from V and 2 from J; bases not matched to a gene: 10. Germline V lookup: CDR1 LGHDT, CDR2 YNNKEL (reference sequence). The CDR3 region is CASSQAPGQGNLNYGYTF. In nucleotides, the CDR3 is TGTGCCAGCAGCCAAGCGCCGGGACAGGGGAACTTGAACTATGGCTACACCTTC.

The CDR3 region has the DNA TGTGCCAGCAGCTTAGGTGGTGGGGGCGAGCAGTACTTC. Its translation is CASSLGGGGEQYF. The chain joins TRBV11-3 to TRBJ2-7; D may be TRBD1 or TRBD2 (5 bases each). The CDR3 is made up of 13 amino acids. Trimming took off 1 base at V and 6 bases at J, with 10 bases between the two ends. CDR1 and CDR2 from the germline V gene are SGHNT and YENEEA.

The chain links TRBV7-9 to TRBJ1-5, with D unresolved. CDR1 and CDR2 from the germline V gene are SEHNR and FQNEAQ (reference sequence). The CDR3 is 15 residues long. V lost 1 base, J lost 6 bases, and 13 bases lay in between. CDR3 sequence reads: CASSLDGEKGQPQHF. The CDR3 DNA sequence: TGTGCCAGCAGCTTAGACGGGGAGAAGGGTCAGCCCCAGCATTTT.

The chain uses TRBV2 and TRBJ1-1, with TRBD1 matching over 7 bases. Germline CDR1 and CDR2: SNHLY and FYNNEI. CDR3 length: 12 residues. With V trimmed by 7 bases and J by 5 bases, 4 bases remained unmatched. In DNA form, the CDR3 reads TGTGCCAGCAAACCAGGGGGGACTGAAGCTTTCTTT. Its protein product is CASKPGGTEAFF.

This sequence joins TRBV3-1 (or the pseudogene TRBV3-2) and TRBJ2-5; D is ambiguous. The CDR3 runs 13 residues. The germline V gene encodes CDR1 LGHDT and CDR2 YNNKEL (reference sequence). V lost 0 bases and J lost 13, with 15 bases in between. The CDR3 DNA reads TGTGCCAGCAGCCAAGATATCCTCCGGCACCCGTACTTC. It translates to CASSQDILRHPYF.

The V gene is TRBV6-2 or TRBV6-3, the J gene TRBJ2-2; no clear D gene. Deletions cut 4 bases from V and 4 bases from J, with 16 bases between. Germline V gene sequence: CDR1 MNHEY, CDR2 SVGEGT. This CDR3 comprises 16 residues. The CDR3 coding sequence is TGTGCCAGCAGTTTCCTGGGGAATTTTGGCACCGGGGAGCTGTTTTTT. Its protein is CASSFLGNFGTGELFF.

The rearrangement links TRBV7-2 to TRBJ2-7; D not resolved. The germline V and J ends were trimmed by 1 base and 3 bases, with 10 bases remaining between them. The CDR3 loop spans 14 amino acids. The germline V gene encodes CDR1 SGHTA and CDR2 FQGNSA. CDR3 DNA: TGTGCCAGCAGCTTAGACGGATTCGTCTACGAGCAGTACTTC. This sequence encodes CASSLDGFVYEQYF.

The chain combines TRBV27 with TRBJ2-3, with 10 positions matching TRBD1. V shed 7 bases and J 5 bases; nucleotides not matched to a gene: 12. Germline V gene data show CDR1 as MNHEY and CDR2 as SMNVEV (reference sequence). The CDR3 has 16 residues. The CDR3 DNA reads as TGTGCCAGCAAATCGTTCGGACAGGGGGAAAGAGATACGCAGTATTTT. Translated, it gives CASKSFGQGERDTQYF.

The chain is built from TRBV6-6 and TRBJ2-5; the D call may be TRBD1 or TRBD2 (5 bases each). This CDR3 is built from 15 residues. Germline lookup yields CDR1 MNHNY and CDR2 SVGAGI (reference sequence). The ends were cut back, 0 bases at V and 8 bases at J, with 16 bases in the middle. The chain's CDR3 is CASSYSRGERNTQYF. CDR3 nucleotide sequence: TGTGCCAGCAGTTACTCGAGAGGGGAGCGAAACACCCAGTACTTC.

The chain employs TRBV4-1 and TRBJ1-1; D perhaps matches TRBD1 (6 bases). The germline CDR1 and CDR2 sequences are MGHRA and YSYEKL. Trimming removed 1 base from V and 1 base from J, with 16 bases in between. This CDR3 contains 17 residues. The CDR3 spells CASSQAGAPGRNTEAFF. In DNA, the CDR3 is TGCGCCAGCAGCCAAGCAGGGGCGCCCGGGAGGAACACTGAAGCTTTCTTT.

The chain links TRBV7-2 to TRBJ2-2; TRBD1 matches at 8 bases. CDR3 length: 16 residues. The germline CDR1 and CDR2 sequences are SGHTA and FQGNSA. J lost 7 bases, V lost 1 base, and 8 bases had no gene match. CDR3 nucleotides: TGTGCCAGCAGCTTAGGGGCAGGGGGCAGGAGCGGGGAGCTGTTTTTT. Its protein is CASSLGAGGRSGELFF.

This CDR3 is CSVEPWDRGVGQYF. CDR3 nucleotides: TGCAGCGTTGAACCCTGGGACAGGGGAGTGGGGCAGTACTTC. J is TRBJ2-7 and V is TRBV29-1, with 10 bases matching TRBD1. V lost 2 bases, J lost 9 bases, and 10 bases stayed unmatched. Germline V gives CDR1 SQVTM, CDR2 ANQGSEA. This CDR3 has 14 residues.

About this clone: Distinct nucleotide sequences in the sample also encode this CDR3. The CDR3 reads CASSSGRGYTF. Written as DNA, the CDR3 is TGTGCCAGCAGCTCCGGCCGCGGCTACACCTTC. The V gene is TRBV6-5, the J gene TRBJ1-2; D not resolved. With 6 bases removed from V and 8 bases from J, the gap between germline ends came to 10 bases. The CDR3 runs to 11 residues. CDR1 MNHEY and CDR2 SVGAGI come from the germline V gene.

This rearrangement joins TRBV9 to TRBJ1-3, with unresolved D. With 0 bases removed from V and 0 bases from J, the gap between germline ends came to 4 bases. The CDR3 totals 14 residues. The germline V gene has CDR1 SGDLS and CDR2 YYNGEE. Here the CDR3 DNA reads TGTGCCAGCAGCGTAGGACACTCTGGAAACACCATATATTTT. Amino acid sequence: CASSVGHSGNTIYF.

The J gene is TRBJ1-2, the V gene TRBV10-3; 8 bases are a match to TRBD1. Trimming at V came to 5 bases and at J to 7 bases, leaving 9 bases not matched to a gene. The germline CDR1 and CDR2 sequences are ENHRY and SYGVKD. This CDR3 comprises 14 residues. CDR3 coding DNA: TGTGCCATCAGTCCTCCGGACAGGGAATCTGGCTACACCTTC. Translating gives CAISPPDRESGYTF.